These 4 T cell receptor beta chains were sequenced from one sample in a study of tissue T cells after allogeneic stem cell transplantation. Noted time point: mouse harvest day 14 after allogeneic transplant. Each mouse received 10^7 T-cell-depleted marrow cells plus 10^6 splenic CD5+ T cells by tail vein. TCRdb's copy holds only in-frame clones and misses some; the assay was immunoSEQ multiplex PCR. The data hold roughly 5,000 clones, with over 40% observed a single time. Sequences were obtained from gut tissue. These receptors came from a female BALB/c mouse given C57BL/6 T cells with graft-versus-host disease after an allogeneic hematopoietic cell transplant.

On this clone: The gene symbols are mouse symbols. The CDR3 end is not reached by the read, which stops 1 residue before it; the germline J gene fills it in. The V call is TRBV17, the J call TRBJ2-7, with 10 bases aligning to TRBD2. The J segment lost 6 bases and the V segment lost 1 base, leaving 6 bases of the junction unmatched. The CDR3 spans 15 residues. The germline CDR1 and CDR2 sequences are MNHDT and YYDKIL. CDR3 DNA, as far as it was read: TGTGCTAGCAGTAGAGGGCTGGGGGGGCGGGGTGAACAGTAC. Translating gives CASSRGLGGRGEQY. In full, the CDR3 reads CASSRGLGGRGEQYF.

Comments on this clone: Germline and genes here are mouse. CDR3 region: CASRGTISNERLFF. The covered CDR3 bases are TGTGCCAGCAGGGGGACAATTTCCAACGAAAGATTATTT. This chain joins TRBV3 and TRBJ1-4; perhaps TRBD1 as D (6 bases). With the read ending 1 residue before the CDR3 end, the germline J gene is used to fill in that end. Deletions cut 6 bases from V and 0 bases from J, with 8 bases between. This CDR3 is built from 14 residues. Germline V lookup: CDR1 SNHLY, CDR2 FYNGKV (reference sequence).

About this clone: Each gene name is a mouse one. The read terminates 1 residue ahead of where the CDR3 ends, so the germline J gene completes it. The V gene is TRBV26, the J gene TRBJ2-7, with 9 positions matching TRBD1. V was pared by 6 bases and J by 1 base, with 4 bases of the junction left unmatched. The V gene's germline CDR1 is KGHPV and CDR2 FQNQEV (reference sequence). This CDR3 is built from 14 residues. CDR3 amino acids: CASRTGTGSYEQYF. The covered CDR3 bases are TGTGCCAGCAGGACCGGGACAGGGTCCTATGAACAGTAC.

As for this clone: Gene names follow the mouse nomenclature. The read falls 1 residue short of the CDR3 end, and the missing part is taken from the germline J gene. The chain couples TRBV26 to TRBJ2-4; the D gene is possibly TRBD1 (7 bases). CDR1 and CDR2 (germline): KGHPV, FQNQEV (reference sequence). V lost 6 bases, J lost 1 base, and 17 bases lay in between. The CDR3 runs 16 residues. The part of the CDR3 DNA that was read is TGTGCCAGCAGGACAGGGAGGGGGCCTGGTCAAAACACCTTGTAC. This codes for CASRTGRGPGQNTLY. The full CDR3 sequence reads CASRTGRGPGQNTLYF.